A single T cell receptor beta chain is shown here with its context. This sample was included in a study of blood T cell repertoires in COVID-19. The overall study: Nucleic acid was either cDNA or gDNA, and it came from T cells, B-cell-depleted T cells, or PBMCs.

CDR1 is SGHNT and CDR2 is YENEEA in the germline V gene. The CDR3 is 15 residues long. V trimming: 5 bases; J trimming: 0 bases; junction bases outside the gene matches: 6. How the authors handled the data: Reference gene primers were amplified, and this amplification served to estimate nucleated cell counts. Sequenced by immunoSEQ multiplex PCR; TCRdb stores in-frame clones only, minus some. The V and J calls and clone size were taken over from that table, and D and trimming were inferred from the DNA. The sample has about 100,000 clones; approximately 80% are singletons. The chain carries TRBV11-3 and TRBJ1-1; 7 bases line up with TRBD1. The sequencing sample was made of peripheral blood. The TCR was taken from a man between 60 and 75 years old with active or convalescent COVID-19. The CDR3 DNA sequence: TGTGCCAGCAGCCGAGGGACAGCCATGAACACTGAAGCTTTCTTT. Translation: CASSRGTAMNTEAFF.